Reported below is one T cell receptor (beta chain). Its target is unknown. The data originate from a study of T cell repertoires in cytomegalovirus infection. For the study at large: HLA-B-restricted CMV epitopes that are well studied, plus recently identified HLA-C-restricted ones, were used by the study. A matching HLA type, together with CMV infection, was signaled by public TCR beta signatures.

Germline lookup yields CDR1 SQVTM and CDR2 ANQGSEA. The CDR3 sequence is 11 residues long. General observations from the study: Dominating the ex vivo response were TCR beta clonotypes that were CMV-specific and HLA-C-restricted. Public TCR beta family frequency separated CMV-and-HLA carriers, including in an independent cohort.

MiXCR, run by TCRdb on the reads, gives a single entry per CDR3 protein. The data show a few hundred thousand distinct CDR3 sequences, roughly 36% seen once. The receptor comes from a human donor in good health (CMV status not recorded). Some clones in this sample may be carry-over from other donors' samples. The V gene is TRBV29-1, the J gene TRBJ2-1; a possible D gene is TRBD1 (5 bases). The specimen comprised cultured PBMCs, sampled from culture after CMV antigen stimulation. CDR3 region: CSVSRANEQFF. As DNA, the CDR3 is TGCAGTGTAAGCAGGGCCAATGAGCAGTTCTTC.